The rows below give T cell receptor beta chains drawn from one sample of a study of T cell responses to AZD1222 COVID-19 vaccine. TCRdb's copy holds only in-frame clones and misses some; the assay was immunoSEQ multiplex PCR. Among some 130,000 clones listed, around 90% were seen once. The input for sequencing was peripheral blood, taken 28 days after the second AZD1222 dose. All receptors come from an adult who received the AZD1222 COVID-19 vaccine. Both conserved end residues are part of each CDR3. The order of the fields is clone size, J gene, D gene, V gene, CDR3 protein, CDR3 DNA. The D gene is left open where the match is weak. Clone size is shown for a subset of rows, as once, few, many or a class of expanded clone.

- TRBJ1-2 - TRBV6-5 CASTGQNYGYTF TGTGCCAGCACGGGCCAAAACTATGGCTACACCTTC
- TRBJ2-7 TRBD1 TRBV28 CASGPWGQGAYEQYF TGTGCCAGCGGGCCTTGGGGACAGGGGGCCTACGAGCAGTACTTC
- TRBJ2-1 - TRBV2 CASRGGGSYNEQFF TGTGCCAGCAGAGGGGGGGGGTCCTACAATGAGCAGTTCTTC
- TRBJ1-2 TRBD1 TRBV11-3 CASSPEDRDIYGYTF TGTGCCAGCAGCCCCGAGGACAGGGATATCTATGGCTACACCTTC
- TRBJ1-1 - TRBV29-1 CSVVPRGNTEAFF TGCAGCGTTGTTCCCAGGGGGAACACTGAAGCTTTCTTT
- TRBJ1-6 TRBD1 TRBV5-1 CASSLGTGANSPLHF TGCGCCAGCAGCTTGGGGACAGGGGCTAATTCACCCCTCCACTTT
once TRBJ2-2 - TRBV6-5 CASAARGGNTGELFF TGTGCCAGCGCCGCCAGAGGGGGTAACACCGGGGAGCTGTTTTTT
- TRBJ1-4 - TRBV2 CASRETGEKLFF TGTGCCAGCAGGGAAACAGGTGAAAAACTGTTTTTT
- TRBJ2-1 - TRBV12-5 CASGLEGPYNEQFF TGTGCTAGTGGTTTGGAGGGTCCGTACAATGAGCAGTTCTTC
once TRBJ1-4 TRBD1 TRBV6-1 CASSEVVTGGATNEKLFF TGTGCCAGCAGTGAAGTAGTTACAGGGGGTGCAACTAATGAAAAACTGTTTTTT
- TRBJ2-5 - TRBV21-1 CARDRCGKTQYF TGTGCCAGAGACAGGTGTGGGAAGACCCAGTACTTC
once TRBJ2-1 TRBD2 TRBV5-1 CASSLRLAGGNEQFF TGCGCCAGCAGCTTGAGGCTAGCGGGAGGCAATGAGCAGTTCTTC
- TRBJ2-3 - TRBV5-1 CASMSRVTDTQYF TGCGCCAGCATGTCCAGGGTCACAGATACGCAGTATTTT
- TRBJ1-3 - TRBV19 CASRPDGNTIYF TGTGCCAGTAGACCAGACGGAAACACCATATATTTT
- TRBJ2-3 TRBD2 TRBV30 CAWSTMRGAPGTQYF TGTGCCTGGAGTACGATGCGGGGGGCCCCTGGGACGCAGTATTTT
- TRBJ1-2 - TRBV11-3 CASSLGAGSAHAGGYTF TGTGCCAGCAGCTTAGGGGCGGGTTCGGCACACGCAGGTGGCTACACCTTC
- TRBJ1-2 TRBD1 TRBV18 CASSTTGGQEGIGYTF TGTGCCAGCTCAACCACAGGGGGACAGGAGGGGATTGGCTACACCTTC
few TRBJ2-2 - TRBV5-1 CASSLRWDSTGELFF TGCGCCAGCAGCCTGAGATGGGACTCCACCGGGGAGCTGTTTTTT
- TRBJ1-5 - TRBV15 CPPEISNQPQHF TGTCCCCCTGAGATTAGCAATCAGCCCCAGCATTTT
- TRBJ2-1 - TRBV5-4 CASSSGQFNEQFF TGTGCCAGCAGCTCAGGACAGTTCAATGAGCAGTTCTTC
- TRBJ2-1 - TRBV5-1 CASSPLTENNEQFF TGCGCCAGCAGCCCCCTAACGGAGAACAATGAGCAGTTCTTC
few TRBJ2-2 - TRBV24-1 CATSDQRDTGELFF TGTGCCACCAGTGACCAACGTGACACCGGGGAGCTGTTTTTT
- TRBJ1-1 - TRBV18 CASSTGSDTEAFF TGTGCCAGCTCAACAGGGTCTGACACTGAAGCTTTCTTT
- TRBJ1-1 - TRBV7-8 CASSFWGGTEAFF TGTGCCAGCAGCTTCTGGGGGGGAACTGAAGCTTTCTTT
- TRBJ2-3 TRBD2 TRBV18 CASSRLAGESNTDTQYF TGTGCCAGCTCACGATTAGCGGGAGAGTCTAACACAGATACGCAGTATTTT
- TRBJ2-7 TRBD2 TRBV6-1 CASSEVIAGAYEQYF TGTGCCAGCAGTGAAGTCATAGCGGGGGCCTACGAGCAGTACTTC
- TRBJ1-2 TRBD1 TRBV19 CASSPQGALSYGYTF TGTGCCAGTAGTCCTCAGGGGGCGCTTAGCTATGGCTACACCTTC
- TRBJ1-2 TRBD1 TRBV5-4 CASSPPGQGVHGYTF TGTGCCAGCAGCCCTCCGGGACAGGGCGTTCATGGCTACACCTTC
- TRBJ2-1 TRBD2 TRBV29-1 CSGGLAQSMTYNEQFF TGCAGCGGGGGACTAGCGCAATCTATGACATACAATGAGCAGTTCTTC
- TRBJ2-3 - TRBV18 CASSPLQEGDTQYF TGTGCCAGCTCACCTCTTCAAGAGGGGGATACGCAGTATTTT
- TRBJ1-1 TRBD1 TRBV6-6 CASSYGTGLRTEAFF TGTGCCAGCAGTTACGGGACAGGGTTGCGCACTGAAGCTTTCTTT
- TRBJ1-1 TRBD1 TRBV7-9 CASSSQGDTEAFF TGTGCCAGCAGCTCTCAGGGGGACACTGAAGCTTTCTTT
- TRBJ1-2 TRBD1 TRBV7-8 CASSLGGTGKGHYGYTF TGTGCCAGCAGCTTAGGGGGGACAGGGAAGGGGCACTATGGCTACACCTTC
- TRBJ1-1 - TRBV6-5 CASSYSIGMNTEAFF TGTGCCAGCAGTTACTCGATTGGGATGAACACTGAAGCTTTCTTT
- TRBJ2-7 - TRBV9 CASSRSGPEQYF TGTGCCAGCAGCCGGTCGGGTCCTGAGCAGTACTTC
- TRBJ1-5 - TRBV30 CAWSPDSNQPQHF TGTGCCTGGAGTCCGGATAGCAATCAGCCCCAGCATTTT
once TRBJ2-6 TRBD1 TRBV14 CASSTGAGANVLTF TGTGCCAGCAGTACAGGGGCTGGGGCCAACGTCCTGACTTTC
- TRBJ1-1 TRBD1 TRBV30 CAWRSTGEYTEAFF TGTGCCTGGAGGAGTACAGGGGAGTACACTGAAGCTTTCTTT
- TRBJ1-2 - TRBV5-8 CASSPVMSYTF TGTGCCAGCAGCCCCGTCATGAGCTACACCTTC
- TRBJ2-5 TRBD2 TRBV5-4 CASSPGWTSGFETQYF TGTGCCAGCAGCCCTGGTTGGACTAGCGGGTTCGAGACCCAGTACTTC
- TRBJ2-7 - TRBV6-5 CASSDSHEQYF TGTGCCAGCAGCGACAGCCACGAGCAGTACTTC
- TRBJ1-5 - TRBV4-1 CASSQGRGGRNQPQHF TGCGCCAGCAGCCAGGGTCGGGGGGGTCGCAATCAGCCCCAGCATTTT
- TRBJ2-5 - TRBV24-1 CATSGNVGGWETQYF TGTGCCACCAGCGGCAACGTCGGGGGCTGGGAGACCCAGTACTTC
- TRBJ1-2 - TRBV18 CASSPRRSHGYTF TGTGCCAGCTCACCACGGAGATCGCATGGCTACACCTTC
- TRBJ1-3 - TRBV11-3 CASSLEGANSGNTIYF TGTGCCAGCAGCTTAGAGGGGGCCAACTCTGGAAACACCATATATTTT
- TRBJ1-3 - TRBV28 CASSFTDARNTIYF TGTGCCAGCAGCTTCACAGACGCAAGAAACACCATATATTTT
- TRBJ1-1 TRBD1 TRBV6-5 CASSTTGGKAFF TGTGCCAGCAGCACGACAGGGGGCAAAGCTTTCTTT
- TRBJ1-5 - TRBV27 CASSLNSPGQPQHF TGTGCCAGCAGTCTCAATTCACCAGGTCAGCCCCAGCATTTT
- TRBJ1-2 - TRBV19 CASRPAGVDGYTF TGTGCCAGCCGCCCGGCAGGGGTGGATGGCTACACCTTC
- TRBJ1-2 TRBD1 TRBV6-1 CASSEGQGNYGYTF TGTGCCAGCAGTGAAGGACAGGGGAACTATGGCTACACCTTC
- TRBJ2-1 - TRBV7-8 CASSSQRERIEQFF TGTGCCAGCAGCTCCCAACGGGAGAGGATTGAGCAGTTCTTC
- TRBJ2-2 TRBD2 TRBV4-3 CASSRVAGVPTGELFF TGCGCCAGCAGCCGAGTAGCGGGAGTCCCCACCGGGGAGCTGTTTTTT